One TCR beta chain is described in this entry. A much larger clone lies a single base off, so this may be a read error. When naive CD8 T cells were sorted, they were gated as CD8+CD4-CCR7+CD45RA+. The data stem from a study of molecular identifiers for immune sequencing clone quantification. For the study at large: Five aliquots were made in replicates from the RNA of roughly 21,000 or 96,000 naive CD8 cells, and four were sequenced.

Per germline, CDR1 MNHEY and CDR2 SVGEGT. CDR3 length equals 13 residues. TCRdb re-analysed the PCR reads in MiXCR, keeping a single row per CDR3 protein. The table has around 89,000 distinct CDR3 sequences, around 20% seen once. The TCR comes from a human donor in good health. Some libraries in this study had Jurkat cell RNA spiked in. The chain links TRBV6-2 or TRBV6-3 to TRBJ2-1; D perhaps matches TRBD2 (5 bases). The sequenced sample was naive CD8+ T cells from blood, with Jurkat cell RNA spiked in. Subset of the sample: FACS-sorted CD8+CD4-CCR7+CD45RA+ naive T cells. In DNA, the CDR3 is TGTGTCAGCAGTTACTCAGCCGAGGGTGAGCAGTTCTTC. It specifies CVSSYSAEGEQFF.